Listed here is a single T cell receptor beta chain. This entry belongs to a study of blood T cell repertoires in COVID-19. Study summary: Material from acute and convalescent COVID-19 was sourced from the United States, Italy and Spain. PBMCs, B-cell-depleted T cells, or T cells provided the cDNA or gDNA that made up the material.

Germline assignment: CDR1 MNHEY and CDR2 SVGAGI. This CDR3 is 16 amino acids long. Trimming removed 0 bases from V and 0 bases from J; junction bases left unmatched: 3. Sequenced by immunoSEQ multiplex PCR; TCRdb stores in-frame clones only, minus some. The sample has 250,000 or so clones; approximately 85% are singletons. Assignment of participants to cohorts was predicated upon participant-reported clinical history. The receptor was isolated from a woman aged 45-65 years who had recovered from COVID-19. The chain carries TRBV6-5 and TRBJ2-3; TRBD2 matches 7 bases. Sequenced material: PBMCs or T cells enriched from blood (not recorded which). Written as DNA, the CDR3 is TGTGCCAGCAGTTACTCGCTAGCGGCTAGCACAGATACGCAGTATTTT. This gives the protein CASSYSLAASTDTQYF.